This TCR beta chain was identified during a study of blood T cell repertoires in COVID-19. The data were produced by immunoSEQ multiplex PCR, yet TCRdb's version contains in-frame clones alone and is incomplete. The profile covers 130,000 to 150,000 clones, with more than 75% appearing a single time and 3.5% to 4.5% taken by the ten largest. V dropped 0 bases and J dropped 8 bases, with 14 bases sitting between them. The CDR3 has 14 residues. Germline CDR1 is SGDLS and CDR2 is YYNGEE. V gene TRBV9 combines with J gene TRBJ1-2; possible D gene TRBD1, 5 bases. Sequencing was performed on peripheral blood. This receptor was obtained from a woman aged 35 to 49 with acute or convalescent COVID-19. The CDR3 here is CASSVGAGNGGYTF. The CDR3 bases are TGTGCCAGCAGCGTAGGAGCAGGGAATGGGGGCTACACCTTC.